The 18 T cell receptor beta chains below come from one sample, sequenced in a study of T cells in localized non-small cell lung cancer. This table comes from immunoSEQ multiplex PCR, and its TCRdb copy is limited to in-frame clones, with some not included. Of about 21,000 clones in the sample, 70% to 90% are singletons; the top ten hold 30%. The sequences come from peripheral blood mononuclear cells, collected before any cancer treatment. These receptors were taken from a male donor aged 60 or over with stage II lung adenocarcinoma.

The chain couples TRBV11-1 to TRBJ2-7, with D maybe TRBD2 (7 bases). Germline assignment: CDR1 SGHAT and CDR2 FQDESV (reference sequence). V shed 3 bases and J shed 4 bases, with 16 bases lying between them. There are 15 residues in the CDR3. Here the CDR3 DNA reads TGTGCCAGCAGCTTGGTTGGGGGGGCTCGGTACGAGCAGTACTTC. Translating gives CASSLVGGARYEQYF.

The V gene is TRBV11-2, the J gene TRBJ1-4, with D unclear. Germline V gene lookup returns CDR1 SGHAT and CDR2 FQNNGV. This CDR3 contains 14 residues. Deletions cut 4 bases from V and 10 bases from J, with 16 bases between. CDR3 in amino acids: CASSSIIRRAKLFF. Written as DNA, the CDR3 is TGTGCCAGCAGCTCTATCATCCGCCGGGCAAAACTGTTTTTT.

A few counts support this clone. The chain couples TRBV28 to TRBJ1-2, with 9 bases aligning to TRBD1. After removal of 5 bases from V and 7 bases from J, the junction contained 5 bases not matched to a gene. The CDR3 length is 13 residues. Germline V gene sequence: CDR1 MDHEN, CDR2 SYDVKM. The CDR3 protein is CASSGGQGRGYTF. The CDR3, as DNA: TGTGCCAGCAGTGGGGGACAGGGACGTGGCTACACCTTC.

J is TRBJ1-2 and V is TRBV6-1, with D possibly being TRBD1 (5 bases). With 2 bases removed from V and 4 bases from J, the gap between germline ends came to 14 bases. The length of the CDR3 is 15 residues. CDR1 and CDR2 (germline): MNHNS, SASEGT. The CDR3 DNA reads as TGTGCCAGCAGTGAATCGCCAGGGAGAACCTATGGCTACACCTTC. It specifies CASSESPGRTYGYTF.

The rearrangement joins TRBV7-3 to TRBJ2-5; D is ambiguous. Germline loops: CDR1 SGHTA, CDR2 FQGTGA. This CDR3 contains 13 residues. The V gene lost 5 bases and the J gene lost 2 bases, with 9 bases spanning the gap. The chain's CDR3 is CASSEELQETQYF. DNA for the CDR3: TGTGCCAGCAGCGAAGAACTGCAAGAGACCCAGTACTTC.

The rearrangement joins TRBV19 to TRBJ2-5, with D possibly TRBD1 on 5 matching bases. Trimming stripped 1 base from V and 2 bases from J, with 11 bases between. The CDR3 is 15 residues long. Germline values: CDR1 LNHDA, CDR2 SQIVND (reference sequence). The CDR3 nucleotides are TGTGCCAGTAGTATAGGGACATATCCTCAAGAGACCCAGTACTTC. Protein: CASSIGTYPQETQYF.

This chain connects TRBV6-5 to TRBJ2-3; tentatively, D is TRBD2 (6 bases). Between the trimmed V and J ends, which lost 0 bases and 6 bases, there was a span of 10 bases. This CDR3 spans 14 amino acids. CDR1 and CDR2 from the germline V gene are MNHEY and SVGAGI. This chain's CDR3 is CASSYSGDSDTQYF. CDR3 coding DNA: TGTGCCAGCAGTTACTCGGGGGACTCCGATACGCAGTATTTT.

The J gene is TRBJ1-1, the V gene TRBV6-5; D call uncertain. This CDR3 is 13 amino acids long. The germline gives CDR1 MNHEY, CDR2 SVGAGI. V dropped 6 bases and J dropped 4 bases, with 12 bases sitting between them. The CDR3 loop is CASSLLGGTEAFF. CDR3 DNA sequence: TGTGCCAGCAGCCTACTGGGTGGCACTGAAGCTTTCTTT.

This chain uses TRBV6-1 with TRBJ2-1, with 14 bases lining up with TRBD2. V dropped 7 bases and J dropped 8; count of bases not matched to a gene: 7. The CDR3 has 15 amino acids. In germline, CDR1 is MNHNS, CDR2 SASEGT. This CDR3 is CASKGTSGSLDEQFF. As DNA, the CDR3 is TGTGCCAGCAAGGGGACTAGCGGGAGTTTGGATGAGCAGTTCTTC.

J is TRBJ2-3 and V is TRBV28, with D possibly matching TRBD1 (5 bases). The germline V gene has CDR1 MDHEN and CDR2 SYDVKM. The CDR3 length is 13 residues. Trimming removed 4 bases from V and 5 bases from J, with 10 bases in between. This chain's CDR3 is CASSWGEGDTQYF. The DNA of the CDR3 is TGTGCCAGCAGTTGGGGCGAAGGAGATACGCAGTATTTT.

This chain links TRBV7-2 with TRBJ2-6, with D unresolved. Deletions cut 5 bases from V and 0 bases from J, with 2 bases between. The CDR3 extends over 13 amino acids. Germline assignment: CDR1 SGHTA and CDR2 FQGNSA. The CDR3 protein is CASSGSGANVLTF. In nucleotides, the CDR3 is TGTGCCAGCAGCGGCTCTGGGGCCAACGTCCTGACTTTC.

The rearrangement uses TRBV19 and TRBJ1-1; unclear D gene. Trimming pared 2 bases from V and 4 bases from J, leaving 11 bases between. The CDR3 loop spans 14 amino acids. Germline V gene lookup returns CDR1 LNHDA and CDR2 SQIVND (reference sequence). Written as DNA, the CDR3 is TGTGCCAGTAGTATATTAGGAAGGGCCACTGAAGCTTTCTTT. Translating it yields CASSILGRATEAFF. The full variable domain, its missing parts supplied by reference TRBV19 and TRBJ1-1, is DGGITQSPKYLFRKEGQNVTLSCEQNLNHDAMYWYRQDPGQGLRLIYYSQIVNDFQKGDIAEGYSVSREKKESFPLTVTSAQKNPTAFYLCASSILGRATEAFFGQGTRLTVV.

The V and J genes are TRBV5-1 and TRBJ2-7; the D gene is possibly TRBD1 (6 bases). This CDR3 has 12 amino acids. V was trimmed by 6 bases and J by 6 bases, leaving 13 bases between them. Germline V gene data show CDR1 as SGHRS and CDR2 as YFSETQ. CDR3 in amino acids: CASKIKGVEQYF. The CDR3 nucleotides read TGCGCCAGCAAAATTAAGGGGGTCGAGCAGTACTTC.

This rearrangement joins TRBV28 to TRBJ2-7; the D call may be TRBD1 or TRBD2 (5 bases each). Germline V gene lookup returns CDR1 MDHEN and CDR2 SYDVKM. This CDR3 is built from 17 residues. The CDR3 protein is CTQGPRALTRSSYEQYF. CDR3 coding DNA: TGTACCCAGGGTCCGCGGGCACTCACGAGGAGCTCCTACGAGCAGTACTTC.

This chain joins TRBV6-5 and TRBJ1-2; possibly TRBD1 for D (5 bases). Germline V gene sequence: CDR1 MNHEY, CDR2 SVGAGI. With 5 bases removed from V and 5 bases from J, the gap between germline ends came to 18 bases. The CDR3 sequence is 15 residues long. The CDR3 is CASSPSGTGVYGYTF. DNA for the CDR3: TGTGCCAGCAGTCCCTCCGGGACGGGCGTATATGGCTACACCTTC.

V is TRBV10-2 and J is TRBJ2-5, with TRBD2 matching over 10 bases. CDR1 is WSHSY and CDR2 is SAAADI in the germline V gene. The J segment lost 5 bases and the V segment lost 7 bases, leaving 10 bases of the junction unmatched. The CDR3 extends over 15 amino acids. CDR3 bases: TGCGCCAGCACGTTTAGCGGGGGGAGGAGGGAGACCCAGTACTTC. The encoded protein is CASTFSGGRRETQYF.

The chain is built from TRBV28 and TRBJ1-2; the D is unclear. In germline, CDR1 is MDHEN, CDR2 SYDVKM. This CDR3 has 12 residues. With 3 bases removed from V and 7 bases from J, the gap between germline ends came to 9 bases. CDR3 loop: CASSFDGLGYTF. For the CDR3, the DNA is TGTGCCAGCAGTTTTGACGGCCTTGGCTACACCTTC.

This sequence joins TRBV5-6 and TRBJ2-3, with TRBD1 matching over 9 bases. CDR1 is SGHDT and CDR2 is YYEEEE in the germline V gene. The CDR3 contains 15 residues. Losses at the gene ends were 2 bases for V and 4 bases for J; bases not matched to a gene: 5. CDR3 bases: TGTGCCAGCAGCTTAGGGACAGGGAATTCAGATACGCAGTATTTT. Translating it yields CASSLGTGNSDTQYF.